These T cell receptor beta chains were read from a single sample in a study of OX40 agonist ivuxolimab in advanced cancers. TCRdb's copy holds only in-frame clones and misses some; the assay was immunoSEQ multiplex PCR. The sample gives tens of thousands of clones, about 92% of which show up once; 8% to 10% is in the top ten. Material: CD4+ or CD8+ T cells sorted from blood, obtained in a trial of the OX40 agonist ivuxolimab. These receptors were collected from an adult with an advanced solid tumor such as melanoma, head and neck, liver or kidney cancer. Both conserved end residues are part of each CDR3. The D gene is left open where the match is weak. Size values are once, few and many counts, or a class for expanded clones, and some rows have none.

>TRBV2|TRBJ2-5|once|TRBD2
TGTGCCAGCAGTCTAGCGGGACAGTACCAAGAGACCCAGTACTTC
CASSLAGQYQETQYF
>TRBV30|TRBJ1-2|NA|NA
TGTGCCTGGAGTCCCCCCGGGCTGAGGGGCTACACCTTC
CAWSPPGLRGYTF
>TRBV7-8|TRBJ2-1|NA|TRBD2
TGTGCCAGCAGCTTAGGTCTAGCGGGAGGGCCGAATGAGCAGTTCTTC
CASSLGLAGGPNEQFF
>TRBV6-6|TRBJ2-7|once|NA
TGTGCCAGCAGCTCCGGGACCCTAGGCGAGCAGTACTTC
CASSSGTLGEQYF
>TRBV13|TRBJ2-3|NA|NA
TGTGCCAGCAGCTTAGGAGGAATAGGAACAGATACGCAGTATTTT
CASSLGGIGTDTQYF
>TRBV6-4|TRBJ2-6|NA|NA
TGTGCCAGCAGTTTCGACAGCTCTGGGGCCAACGTCCTGACTTTC
CASSFDSSGANVLTF
>TRBV4-1|TRBJ2-1|NA|TRBD2
TGCGCCAGCAGCCATTTCCTAGCGGGAGTGTCCCATGAGCAGTTCTTC
CASSHFLAGVSHEQFF
>TRBV6-6|TRBJ1-5|NA|NA
TGTGCCAGCAAACGGACCTCCTACCAACGACAGCCCCAGCATTTT
CASKRTSYQRQPQHF
>TRBV28|TRBJ1-1|once|NA
TGTGCCAGCACCTGGTGGGGAAGGGACACTGAAGCTTTCTTT
CASTWWGRDTEAFF
>TRBV7-8|TRBJ2-1|NA|NA
TGTGCCAGCAGCTTATGGGCGACGGGAAGCTCCTACAATGAGCAGTTCTTC
CASSLWATGSSYNEQFF
>TRBV9|TRBJ2-2|NA|NA
TGTGCCAGCAGCGACAGGGAAATCGCGAACACCGGGGAGCTGTTTTTT
CASSDREIANTGELFF
>TRBV27|TRBJ2-1|NA|NA
TGTGCCAGCAGTGACTTTAGGGGACTGTTTTACAATGAGCAGTTCTTC
CASSDFRGLFYNEQFF
>TRBV27|TRBJ2-3|NA|NA
TGTGCCAGCAGGTTTAGCGCTGGAGGGGCAGATACGCAGTATTTT
CASRFSAGGADTQYF
>TRBV7-2|TRBJ2-1|NA|NA
TGTGCCAGCAGCTCCCCGGGGGAAACACTATACAATGAGCAGTTCTTC
CASSSPGETLYNEQFF
>TRBV28|TRBJ1-5|NA|NA
TGTGCCAGCAGTTCCCCTCCGGGTCAGCCCCAGCATTTT
CASSSPPGQPQHF
>TRBV7-9|TRBJ2-2|NA|NA
TGTGCCAGCAGCTTAGGGGCCACCGGGGAGCTGTTTTTT
CASSLGATGELFF
>TRBV7-6|TRBJ2-7|few|TRBD2
TGTGCCAGCAGCCCGGGACTAGCGGGAGCCGAGCAGTACTTC
CASSPGLAGAEQYF
>TRBV27|TRBJ2-7|NA|TRBD2
TGTGCCAGCAGTGCCCTAGCGGGTATCTCCTACGAGCAGTACTTC
CASSALAGISYEQYF
>TRBV29-1|TRBJ2-2|NA|NA
TGCAGCGTTGGGCCGACGAACACCGGGGAGCTGTTTTTT
CSVGPTNTGELFF
>TRBV10-2|TRBJ1-1|NA|NA
TGCGCCAGCAGTGATTCAGGTTTTAACACTGAAGCTTTCTTT
CASSDSGFNTEAFF
>TRBV5-3|TRBJ2-1|NA|NA
TGTGCCAGAACCTTGGAGGCTCCGAATTTTTACAATGAGCAGTTCTTC
CARTLEAPNFYNEQFF
>TRBV4-1|TRBJ2-2|NA|TRBD1
TGCGCCAGCAGCCAAGGGAGCCACACACAGGGGACCGGGGAGCTGTTTTTT
CASSQGSHTQGTGELFF
>TRBV28|TRBJ1-5|NA|TRBD1
TGTGCCAGCAGGTCAACAGGGGTGCCTCAGCCCCAGCATTTT
CASRSTGVPQPQHF
>TRBV9|TRBJ1-1|NA|NA
TGTGCCAGCAGCGTTTCGGGACGGGACACTGAAGCTTTCTTT
CASSVSGRDTEAFF
>TRBV10-3|TRBJ1-2|NA|NA
TGTGCCATCAGTGAGTCGATTGCCCAGATCGCTAACTATGGCTACACCTTC
CAISESIAQIANYGYTF
>TRBV7-2|TRBJ2-1|NA|TRBD2
TGTGCCAGCAGCCCGGGACTAGCGGGTCCAGGCCCCTACAATGAGCAGTTCTTC
CASSPGLAGPGPYNEQFF
>TRBV7-2|TRBJ2-3|NA|TRBD2
TGTGCCAGCAGCTTAGCGACGGTAGCGGGAGGCCAAGATACGCAGTATTTT
CASSLATVAGGQDTQYF
>TRBV6-5|TRBJ2-2|NA|TRBD1
TGTGCCAGCACTTCAGGGGGCGCAGCCGGGGAGCTGTTTTTT
CASTSGGAAGELFF
>TRBV7-6|TRBJ2-1|few|NA
TGTGCCAGCAGTCACGACCTGAGCTCCTACAATGAGCAGTTCTTC
CASSHDLSSYNEQFF
>TRBV10-2|TRBJ2-7|NA|TRBD2
TGCGCCAGCATGAAACTAGCGGGAAAAGACGAGCAGTACTTC
CASMKLAGKDEQYF
>TRBV9|TRBJ2-1|NA|NA
TGTGCCAGCAGCGTAGTGACAGACAATGAGCAGTTCTTC
CASSVVTDNEQFF